This T cell receptor (beta chain) is from a study of CD8 T cells in ankylosing spondylitis. With respect to this clonotype: Its target is not known.

TCRdb recomputed calls from the 5' RACE reads with MiXCR, one row per CDR3 protein. The sample lists under 200,000 distinct CDR3 sequences, just over 9.5% seen once, with about 15% in the top ten. Study-level findings and limits: Reportedly, disease-linked clones are significantly enriched in ankylosing spondylitis patients' matched synovial fluid.

CDR1 is DFQATT, CDR2 SNEGSKA, per germline (reference sequence). Trimming removed 0 bases at V and 5 bases at J, with 20 bases between. CDR3 length: 16 amino acids. This receptor was identified in a female donor with ankylosing spondylitis or in good health (not recorded which). The chain couples TRBV20-1 to TRBJ2-7; D might be TRBD1 (6 bases). Sequencing was done on a sample of blood, either unsorted or a sorted T cell fraction (not recorded which). The CDR3 spells CSARDETGQNIHEQYF. CDR3 nucleotides: TGCAGTGCTAGAGATGAGACCGGACAGAATATCCACGAGCAGTACTTC.